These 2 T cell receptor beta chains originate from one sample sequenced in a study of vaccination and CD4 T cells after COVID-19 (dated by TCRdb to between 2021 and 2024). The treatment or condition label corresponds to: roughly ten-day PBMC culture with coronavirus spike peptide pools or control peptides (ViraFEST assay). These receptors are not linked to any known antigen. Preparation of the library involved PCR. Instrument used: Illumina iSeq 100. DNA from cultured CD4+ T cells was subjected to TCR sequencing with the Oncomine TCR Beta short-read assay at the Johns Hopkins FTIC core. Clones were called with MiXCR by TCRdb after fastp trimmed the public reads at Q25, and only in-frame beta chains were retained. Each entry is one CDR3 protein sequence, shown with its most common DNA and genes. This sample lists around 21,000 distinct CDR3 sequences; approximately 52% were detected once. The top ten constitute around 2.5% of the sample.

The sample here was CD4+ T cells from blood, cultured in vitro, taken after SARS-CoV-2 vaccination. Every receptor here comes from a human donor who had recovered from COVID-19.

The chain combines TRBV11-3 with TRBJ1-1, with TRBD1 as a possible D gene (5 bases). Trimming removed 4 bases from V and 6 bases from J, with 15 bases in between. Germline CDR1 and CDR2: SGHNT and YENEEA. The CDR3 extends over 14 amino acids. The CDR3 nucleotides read TGTGCCAGCAGCTGGGGACTTCTGTCGTCTGAAGCTTTCTTT. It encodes CASSWGLLSSEAFF.

The CDR3 loop reads CSALGTGRITLHF. CDR3 sequence (DNA): TGCAGTGCTCTAGGGACAGGGAGGATCACCCTCCACTTT. The rearrangement uses TRBV20-1 and TRBJ1-6, with 9 bases fitting TRBD1. This CDR3 has 13 residues. The germline V gene encodes CDR1 DFQATT and CDR2 SNEGSKA (reference sequence). The J segment lost 14 bases and the V segment lost 5 bases, leaving 10 bases of the junction unmatched.